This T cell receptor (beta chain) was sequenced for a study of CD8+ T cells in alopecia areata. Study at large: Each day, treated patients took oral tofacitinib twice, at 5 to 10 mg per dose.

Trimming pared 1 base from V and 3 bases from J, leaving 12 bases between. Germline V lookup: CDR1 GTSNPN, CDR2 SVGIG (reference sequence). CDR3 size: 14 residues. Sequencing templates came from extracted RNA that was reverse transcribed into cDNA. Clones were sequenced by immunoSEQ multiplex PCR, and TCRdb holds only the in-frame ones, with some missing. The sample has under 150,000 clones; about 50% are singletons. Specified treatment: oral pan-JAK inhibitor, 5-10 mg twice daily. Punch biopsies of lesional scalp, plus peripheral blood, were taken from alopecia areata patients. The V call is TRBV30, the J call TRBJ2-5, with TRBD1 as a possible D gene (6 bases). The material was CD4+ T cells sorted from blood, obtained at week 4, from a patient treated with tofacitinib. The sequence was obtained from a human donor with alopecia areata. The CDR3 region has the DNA TGTGCCTGGAGTGGACAAACAGGGAAAGAGACCCAGTACTTC. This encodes CAWSGQTGKETQYF.